Listed below are T cell receptor beta chains from one sample, sequenced in a study of cytotoxic CD8 clonotypes in ibrutinib-treated CLL. Clones were read by immunoSEQ multiplex PCR, and TCRdb kept only the in-frame ones, dropping some. The sample lists fewer than 400,000 clones, roughly two thirds occurring once. The material was PBMCs, obtained after 36 months of ibrutinib treatment. These receptors came from a human donor with chronic lymphocytic leukemia. The CDR3 runs from the conserved cysteine through the conserved F or W. The D gene is left open where the match is weak. Clone size, where shown, is once, few, many, or a class for clones that have expanded.

d_gene	j_gene	abundance	v_gene	CDR3aa	CDR3nt
.	TRBJ1-6	few	TRBV7-2	CASSFDPSSPLHF	TGTGCCAGCAGCTTCGACCCCAGTTCACCCCTCCACTTT
.	TRBJ2-7	few	TRBV27	CASSLRVSYEQYF	TGTGCCAGCAGTTTAAGGGTCTCCTACGAGCAGTACTTC
.	TRBJ2-7	.	TRBV9	CASSPEGGSTYEQYF	TGTGCCAGCAGCCCCGAGGGGGGGTCGACCTACGAGCAGTACTTC
.	TRBJ2-7	.	TRBV2	CASSKDGFYEQYF	TGTGCCAGCAGTAAGGACGGATTCTACGAGCAGTACTTC
.	TRBJ1-4	.	TRBV6-1	CASSEGREKLFF	TGTGCCAGCAGTGAAGGGAGAGAAAAACTGTTTTTT
.	TRBJ2-1	.	TRBV10-3	CAISESLSYNEQFF	TGTGCCATCAGTGAGTCGCTATCTTACAATGAGCAGTTCTTC
.	TRBJ1-5	.	TRBV6-4	CASSGEAGKQPQHF	TGTGCCAGCAGCGGGGAAGCGGGGAAACAGCCCCAGCATTTT
.	TRBJ1-4	.	TRBV5-6	CASSRDPRGEKLFF	TGTGCCAGCAGTAGGGACCCACGGGGTGAAAAACTGTTTTTT
.	TRBJ2-7	.	TRBV13	CASSSEQYF	TGTGCCAGCAGTTCCGAGCAGTACTTC
.	TRBJ1-1	once	TRBV5-4	CASSLPWTRMTEAFF	TGTGCCAGCAGCTTGCCCTGGACAAGGATGACTGAAGCTTTCTTT
.	TRBJ1-1	.	TRBV5-1	CASSLAVAVEMVKDTEAFF	TGCGCCAGCAGCTTGGCCGTGGCAGTCGAAATGGTCAAAGACACTGAAGCTTTCTTT
TRBD1	TRBJ2-7	.	TRBV7-9	CASSLGGQFYEQYF	TGTGCCAGCAGCTTAGGGGGACAGTTCTACGAGCAGTACTTC
.	TRBJ2-1	.	TRBV9	CASSVQVSYNEQFF	TGTGCCAGCAGCGTCCAGGTGTCCTACAATGAGCAGTTCTTC
.	TRBJ2-3	.	TRBV5-1	CASSLLAADTDTQYF	TGCGCCAGCAGCTTGTTAGCAGCGGACACAGATACGCAGTATTTT
.	TRBJ2-1	once	TRBV29-1	CSVDRKGGYNEQFF	TGCAGCGTTGATCGAAAGGGAGGTTACAATGAGCAGTTCTTC
TRBD1	TRBJ2-7	.	TRBV7-2	CASSLDRSSYEQYF	TGTGCCAGCAGCTTGGACAGGAGCTCCTACGAGCAGTACTTC
.	TRBJ1-4	.	TRBV7-9	CASSTTQDAAIFTEKLFF	TGTGCCAGCAGTACAACACAGGACGCCGCGATCTTTACCGAAAAACTGTTTTTT
TRBD2	TRBJ2-7	few	TRBV7-8	CASSLLGGSGPYEQYF	TGTGCCAGCAGCTTATTGGGGGGGAGCGGTCCCTACGAGCAGTACTTC
.	TRBJ2-5	few	TRBV5-1	CASSFGTQQGQTQYF	TGCGCCAGCAGCTTCGGGACCCAACAGGGCCAGACCCAGTACTTC
TRBD2	TRBJ2-3	.	TRBV19	CASSPRTSGSTDTQYF	TGTGCCAGTAGTCCCCGGACTAGCGGGAGCACAGATACGCAGTATTTT
TRBD2	TRBJ2-7	.	TRBV6-5	CASSWGIAGGTYEQYF	TGTGCCAGCAGTTGGGGTATAGCGGGGGGGACCTACGAGCAGTACTTC
TRBD2	TRBJ2-7	.	TRBV7-2	CASSLGLAGADYEQYF	TGTGCCAGCAGCCTAGGACTAGCGGGGGCCGACTACGAGCAGTACTTC
.	TRBJ1-2	.	TRBV5-6	CASSQGPQSYGYTF	TGTGCCAGCAGCCAGGGCCCACAGTCCTATGGCTACACCTTC
.	TRBJ1-5	once	TRBV4-3	CASSPGRGIGNQPQHF	TGCGCCAGCAGCCCCGGCAGAGGGATCGGCAATCAGCCCCAGCATTTT
.	TRBJ2-7	.	TRBV2	CASSETRLASYEQYF	TGTGCCAGCAGTGAAACCCGGCTAGCCTCCTACGAGCAGTACTTC
.	TRBJ2-5	once	TRBV9	CASSVGRGWNLRETQYF	TGTGCCAGCAGCGTAGGCCGCGGTTGGAACCTCAGGGAGACCCAGTACTTC
.	TRBJ2-2	many	TRBV6-5	CASSYSQTGELFF	TGTGCCAGCAGTTACTCTCAGACCGGGGAGCTGTTTTTT
TRBD1	TRBJ2-7	.	TRBV11-3	CASSPGTGSLYEQYF	TGTGCCAGCAGCCCCGGGACAGGGTCACTCTACGAGCAGTACTTC
.	TRBJ2-7	.	TRBV6-1	CASSVASYEQYF	TGTGCCAGCAGTGTCGCGTCCTACGAGCAGTACTTC
TRBD1	TRBJ2-1	few	TRBV7-3	CASSAGQGPYNEQFF	TGTGCCAGCTCCGCTGGACAGGGACCCTACAATGAGCAGTTCTTC
.	TRBJ1-5	.	TRBV6-6	CASSSGYNQPQHF	TGTGCCAGCAGTTCAGGGTACAATCAGCCCCAGCATTTT
TRBD2	TRBJ2-3	.	TRBV5-1	CASSLAGMDTQYF	TGCGCCAGCAGCTTAGCGGGGATGGATACGCAGTATTTT
.	TRBJ1-5	.	TRBV7-2	CASSPPGGYQPQHF	TGTGCCAGCAGCCCCCCCGGGGGCTATCAGCCCCAGCATTTT
.	TRBJ1-2	few	TRBV15	CATSRETTLYGYTF	TGTGCCACCAGCAGAGAAACGACCCTCTATGGCTACACCTTC
TRBD1	TRBJ2-7	.	TRBV10-3	CAISESGQGGYEQYF	TGTGCCATCAGTGAGTCGGGACAGGGGGGCTACGAGCAGTACTTC
TRBD1	TRBJ1-3	.	TRBV7-9	CASSLGTGTGNTIYF	TGTGCCAGCAGCCTCGGGACAGGGACTGGAAACACCATATATTTT
.	TRBJ1-5	few	TRBV10-2	CASSESGRSSFGNQPQHF	TGCGCCAGCAGTGAGTCGGGACGGAGTTCTTTTGGCAATCAGCCCCAGCATTTT
.	TRBJ1-1	.	TRBV6-6	CASRPEGVNTEAFF	TGTGCCAGCAGACCTGAGGGGGTGAACACTGAAGCTTTCTTT
.	TRBJ1-5	few	TRBV5-1	CASSLRTGNQPQHF	TGCGCCAGCAGCTTGCGGACGGGCAATCAGCCCCAGCATTTT
.	TRBJ2-3	.	TRBV9	CASSVGSGDGTDTQYF	TGTGCCAGCAGCGTAGGGTCAGGGGATGGCACAGATACGCAGTATTTT
TRBD1	TRBJ1-5	.	TRBV13	CASSLGQGDQPQHF	TGTGCCAGCAGCTTGGGACAGGGAGATCAGCCCCAGCATTTT
.	TRBJ2-7	.	TRBV19	CASSMRDGPSYEQYF	TGTGCCAGTAGTATGCGCGACGGACCCTCCTACGAGCAGTACTTC
.	TRBJ1-2	few	TRBV19	CASSIQANYGYTF	TGTGCCAGTAGTATCCAGGCTAACTATGGCTACACCTTC
.	TRBJ1-4	.	TRBV5-1	CASSQGANEKLFF	TGCGCCAGCTCACAGGGCGCTAATGAAAAACTGTTTTTT